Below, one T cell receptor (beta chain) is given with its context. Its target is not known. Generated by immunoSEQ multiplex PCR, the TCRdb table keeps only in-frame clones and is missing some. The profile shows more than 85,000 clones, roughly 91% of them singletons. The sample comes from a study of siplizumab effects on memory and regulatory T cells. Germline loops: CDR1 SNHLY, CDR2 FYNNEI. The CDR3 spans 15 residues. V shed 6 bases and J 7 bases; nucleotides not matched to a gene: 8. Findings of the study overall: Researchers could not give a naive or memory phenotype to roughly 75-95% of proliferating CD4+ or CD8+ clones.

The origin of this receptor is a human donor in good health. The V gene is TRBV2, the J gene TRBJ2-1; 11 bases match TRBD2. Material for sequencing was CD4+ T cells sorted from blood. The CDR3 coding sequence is TGTGCCAGCAGGGAATCTAGCGGGGGGTGGAATGAGCAGTTCTTC. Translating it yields CASRESSGGWNEQFF.